The T cell receptor (beta chain) under discussion was sequenced for a study of lymphopenia after photon versus proton radiotherapy. The study, taken as a whole, reports: After lymphocyte nadir, photon-treated repertoires showed oligoclonal expansion, especially CD8+ Temra. Relative stability marked proton patients; photon patients lost diversity and naive cells. Authors raise, but do not show, better survival with proton therapy.

Repertoires were generated with immunoSEQ multiplex PCR, while TCRdb's copy carries only in-frame clones and drops some. The table records around 160,000 clones, around nine tenths of them present only once. To note about this clone: The antigen is undetermined. This sample includes further DNA sequences coding for the same CDR3.

Material: peripheral blood, obtained from a patient treated with photon-based radiotherapy. This clonotype originated in a man over 45 with gastric cancer.

The DNA for the CDR3 is TGCGCCAGCAGCCAAGACCCGGACAGCTACGAGCAGTACTTC. Its protein product is CASSQDPDSYEQYF. This chain links TRBV4-3 with TRBJ2-7; D possibly corresponds to TRBD1 (6 bases). Trimming stripped 0 bases from V and 3 bases from J, with 9 bases between. The germline CDR1 and CDR2 sequences are LGHNA and YSLEER. This CDR3 is built from 14 residues.